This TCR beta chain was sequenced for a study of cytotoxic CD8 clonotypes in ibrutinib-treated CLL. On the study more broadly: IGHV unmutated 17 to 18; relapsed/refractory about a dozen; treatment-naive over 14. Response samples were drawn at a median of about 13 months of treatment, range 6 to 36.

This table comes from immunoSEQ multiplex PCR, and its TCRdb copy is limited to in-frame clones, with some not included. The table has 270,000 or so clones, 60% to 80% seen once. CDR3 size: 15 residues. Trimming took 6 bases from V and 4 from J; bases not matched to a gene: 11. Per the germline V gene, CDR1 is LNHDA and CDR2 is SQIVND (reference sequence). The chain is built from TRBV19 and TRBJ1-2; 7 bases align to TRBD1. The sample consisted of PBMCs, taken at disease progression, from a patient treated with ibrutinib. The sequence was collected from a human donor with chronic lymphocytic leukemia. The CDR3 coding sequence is TGTGCCAGTAGCCGCGGTAGGACAGGCGCCTATGGCTACACCTTC. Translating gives CASSRGRTGAYGYTF.